The rows below give T cell receptor beta chains drawn from one sample of a study of OX40 agonist ivuxolimab in advanced cancers. Clones were sequenced by immunoSEQ multiplex PCR, and TCRdb holds only the in-frame ones, with some missing. The sample includes 35,000 or so clones, about 84% seen only once; the top ten take roughly 20%. The sequencing here drew on CD4+ or CD8+ T cells sorted from blood, taken in a trial of the OX40 agonist ivuxolimab. These receptors were taken from an adult with an advanced solid tumor such as melanoma, head and neck, liver or kidney cancer. CDR3s include the opening cysteine and the closing phenylalanine or tryptophan. The D gene is left open where the match is weak. Some rows have no size entry. The others give once, few or many, or a class for an expanded clone.

>-|TRBJ2-1|-|TRBV6-6
TGTGCCAGCAGTTACCCCTACAATGAGCAGTTCTTC
CASSYPYNEQFF
>-|TRBJ2-1|-|TRBV4-1
TGCGCCAGCAGCCCCCAAGGTGAACTCCTGTGGGAGCAGTTCTTC
CASSPQGELLWEQFF
>-|TRBJ2-2|-|TRBV6-5
TGTGCCAGCAGTTACTCGAGGGTAAACACCGGGGAGCTGTTTTTT
CASSYSRVNTGELFF
>TRBD1|TRBJ2-3|-|TRBV4-1
TGCGCCAGCAGCCCGGGACAGGGGTCAGATACGCAGTATTTT
CASSPGQGSDTQYF
>-|TRBJ2-5|-|TRBV28
TGTGCCAGCAGCTACACTACAGGGTTGGGTTTGTCCCAGTACTTC
CASSYTTGLGLSQYF
>-|TRBJ1-1|-|TRBV5-6
TGTGCCAGCAGCTTGGAAGGGAATGAAGCTTTCTTT
CASSLEGNEAFF
>TRBD1|TRBJ2-7|once|TRBV7-8
TGTGCCAGCAGCTTGAGGGGGCCAAACGAGCAGTACTTC
CASSLRGPNEQYF
>-|TRBJ2-3|few|TRBV4-3
TGCGCCAGCAGCCCCGCGGGGGCGTCGAGAGATACGCAGTATTTT
CASSPAGASRDTQYF
>TRBD1|TRBJ2-5|-|TRBV4-2
TGTGCCAGCAGCCAAGATCCGGGACAGGGGGCAGAGACCCAGTACTTC
CASSQDPGQGAETQYF
>TRBD1|TRBJ1-2|-|TRBV11-3
TGTGCCAGCAGCTTCCTTGGACAGGGTTTATATGGCTACACCTTC
CASSFLGQGLYGYTF
>TRBD2|TRBJ2-5|-|TRBV29-1
TGCAGCGTTGAAACCCTCCTAGCGGGAGTCGGGGAGACCCAGTACTTC
CSVETLLAGVGETQYF
>-|TRBJ2-7|-|TRBV6-5
TGTGCCAGCAGTTACTCAGAGGGGAACGAGCAGTACTTC
CASSYSEGNEQYF
>TRBD2|TRBJ2-7|-|TRBV28
TGTGCCAGCAGTTTAGCGGGAGCAGACGAGCAGTACTTC
CASSLAGADEQYF
>-|TRBJ2-1|-|TRBV15
TGTGCCACCAGCAGAGTTGTGGTCTTTTGGGATGAGCAGTTCTTC
CATSRVVVFWDEQFF
>-|TRBJ2-3|-|TRBV19
TGTGCCAGTAGTATAGGATACACAGATACGCAGTATTTT
CASSIGYTDTQYF
>TRBD2|TRBJ2-3|-|TRBV5-5
TGTGCCAGCAGCCCGGGACTAGCGGGAGTAATTACTAGCACAGATACGCAGTATTTT
CASSPGLAGVITSTDTQYF
>-|TRBJ2-1|-|TRBV7-8
TGTGCCAGCAGCAGAGGACTTTACAATGAGCAGTTCTTC
CASSRGLYNEQFF
>TRBD1|TRBJ2-1|-|TRBV18
TGTGCCAGCTCACCACAGGGGGCCGTAACCTACAATGAGCAGTTCTTC
CASSPQGAVTYNEQFF
>TRBD1|TRBJ2-7|once|TRBV11-2
TGTGCCAGCAGCCCAACAGGGGTCCCCTACGAGCAGTACTTC
CASSPTGVPYEQYF
>-|TRBJ1-1|-|TRBV19
TGTGCCAGTGGGACGGGCCCGGCGGGCACTGAAGCTTTCTTT
CASGTGPAGTEAFF
>-|TRBJ2-1|-|TRBV4-1
TGCGCCAGCAGCCGCTGGAGTGGTGAGCAGTTCTTC
CASSRWSGEQFF
>-|TRBJ2-7|-|TRBV7-9
TGTGCCAGCAGCCACCGGGTCCAGGGCGAAGAGCAGTACTTC
CASSHRVQGEEQYF
>TRBD1|TRBJ1-1|-|TRBV5-1
TGCGCCAGCAGCTACAGGGGGGGAACTGAAGCTTTCTTT
CASSYRGGTEAFF
>TRBD1|TRBJ2-7|-|TRBV19
TGTGCCAGTAGTCATTCACAGGGGTACGAGCAGTACTTC
CASSHSQGYEQYF
>-|TRBJ2-5|once|TRBV11-3
TGTGCCAGCAGCGCCCAAACAGGGTACCAAGAGACCCAGTACTTC
CASSAQTGYQETQYF
>-|TRBJ2-4|-|TRBV6-5
TGTGCCAGCAGTTCGGGACCGCCGAGGGGCAAAAACATTCAGTACTTC
CASSSGPPRGKNIQYF
>-|TRBJ2-1|-|TRBV5-1
TGCGCCAGCAGCTACTCTCAGGAGCAGTTCTTC
CASSYSQEQFF
>-|TRBJ2-7|once|TRBV13
TGTGCCAGCAGCTTCCGTCAGGGGCCTCGCTACGAGCAGTACTTC
CASSFRQGPRYEQYF
>TRBD2|TRBJ2-7|-|TRBV5-4
TGTGCCAGCGCGGAACTAGCGGGGGCTTCCTACGAGCAGTACTTC
CASAELAGASYEQYF
>-|TRBJ2-5|-|TRBV27
TGTGCTACGGGACTGCAAGAGACCCAGTACTTC
CATGLQETQYF
>-|TRBJ2-7|-|TRBV4-1
TGCGCCAGCAGCCAAGATTTTCCGGGGCCCTACGAGCAGTACTTC
CASSQDFPGPYEQYF
>-|TRBJ2-6|-|TRBV19
TGTGCCAGTAGTTCCTTTGTGGGAGGGGCCAACGTCCTGACTTTC
CASSSFVGGANVLTF
>TRBD2|TRBJ2-7|-|TRBV7-2
TGTGCCAGCAGCCCCCGGGGGGGTCACGAGCAGTACTTC
CASSPRGGHEQYF
>-|TRBJ1-5|-|TRBV14
TGTGCCAGCAGCCAATGGGGGGGAGCGCGGCCCCAGCATTTT
CASSQWGGARPQHF
>-|TRBJ1-1|-|TRBV7-2
TGTGCCAGCAGCTTAGAACAGGGCACTGAAGCTTTCTTT
CASSLEQGTEAFF
>-|TRBJ1-4|-|TRBV9
TGTGCCAGCAGCGTATCGGAGGTGGCGGGTGTTGCAACTAATGAAAAACTGTTTTTT
CASSVSEVAGVATNEKLFF
>-|TRBJ2-1|-|TRBV2
TGTGCCAGCATGGAGATCATAGGGATTGTTGATGAGCAGTTCTTC
CASMEIIGIVDEQFF
>-|TRBJ2-2|-|TRBV5-5
TGTGCCAGCAGTGGGGTCATCGGGGACACCGGGGAGCTGTTTTTT
CASSGVIGDTGELFF
>-|TRBJ2-2|-|TRBV28
TGTGCCAGCAGTTTATGGAAGGGGACCAACGGGGAGCTGTTTTTT
CASSLWKGTNGELFF
>-|TRBJ2-7|-|TRBV28
TGTGCCAGCAGTTACCGGGACAAGAGCTCCTACGAGCAGTACTTC
CASSYRDKSSYEQYF
>-|TRBJ2-7|-|TRBV6-1
TGTGCCAGCAGTGAAATAGTGGGGTACGAGCAGTACTTC
CASSEIVGYEQYF
>TRBD2|TRBJ2-1|once|TRBV11-3
TGTGCCAGCAGCACATATAGCGGGGGGTCCTACAATGAGCAGTTCTTC
CASSTYSGGSYNEQFF
>TRBD2|TRBJ2-5|many|TRBV6-1
TGTGCCAGCAGTGACTGGAATAGCGGGGACCAAGAGACCCAGTACTTC
CASSDWNSGDQETQYF
>-|TRBJ2-5|-|TRBV4-1
TGCGCCAGCAGCCAAGGAGGAGAGACCCAGTACTTC
CASSQGGETQYF
>-|TRBJ1-1|few|TRBV6-1
TGTGCCAGCAATGTGCAGGACTCTAACACTGAAGCTTTCTTT
CASNVQDSNTEAFF
>-|TRBJ2-7|-|TRBV5-6
TGTGCCAGCCGTTTTCAGGGAATCTACGAGCAGTACTTC
CASRFQGIYEQYF
>-|TRBJ1-2|-|TRBV5-6
TGTGCCAGCAGCTTACAGGGAGATTATGGCTACACCTTC
CASSLQGDYGYTF
>-|TRBJ1-2|-|TRBV12-5
TGTGCTAGTGGTTTGGCGGCGGACAGAGACTATGGCTACACCTTC
CASGLAADRDYGYTF
>-|TRBJ1-2|-|TRBV2
TGTGCCAGCAGTGAAGGGGACCTTTCAGGGTTTGGCTACACCTTC
CASSEGDLSGFGYTF
>-|TRBJ2-7|-|TRBV7-3
TGTGCCAGCAGCCCACGGGCAGGTCACGAGCAGTACTTC
CASSPRAGHEQYF
>-|TRBJ2-2|-|TRBV10-1
TGCGCCAGCAGTGTTTCTGGGGAGCTGTTTTTT
CASSVSGELFF
>-|TRBJ2-3|few|TRBV28
TGTGCCAGCAGTCCGTCAGGGTCAGATACGCAGTATTTT
CASSPSGSDTQYF
>TRBD1|TRBJ1-4|-|TRBV6-6
TGTGCCAGCTCAACAGGGGGGAGTGAAAAACTGTTTTTT
CASSTGGSEKLFF
>TRBD1|TRBJ2-5|-|TRBV7-8
TGTGCCAGCAGCTTAGGAACCTCACTGGGACAGCAAGAGACCCAGTACTTC
CASSLGTSLGQQETQYF
>-|TRBJ2-1|-|TRBV28
TGTGCCAGCAGTCCCGTTGACAGCTCCTACAATGAGCAGTTCTTC
CASSPVDSSYNEQFF
>TRBD1|TRBJ2-7|once|TRBV5-6
TGTGCCAGCAGCCCCGGACAGGATGGGGCCTACGAGCAGTACTTC
CASSPGQDGAYEQYF